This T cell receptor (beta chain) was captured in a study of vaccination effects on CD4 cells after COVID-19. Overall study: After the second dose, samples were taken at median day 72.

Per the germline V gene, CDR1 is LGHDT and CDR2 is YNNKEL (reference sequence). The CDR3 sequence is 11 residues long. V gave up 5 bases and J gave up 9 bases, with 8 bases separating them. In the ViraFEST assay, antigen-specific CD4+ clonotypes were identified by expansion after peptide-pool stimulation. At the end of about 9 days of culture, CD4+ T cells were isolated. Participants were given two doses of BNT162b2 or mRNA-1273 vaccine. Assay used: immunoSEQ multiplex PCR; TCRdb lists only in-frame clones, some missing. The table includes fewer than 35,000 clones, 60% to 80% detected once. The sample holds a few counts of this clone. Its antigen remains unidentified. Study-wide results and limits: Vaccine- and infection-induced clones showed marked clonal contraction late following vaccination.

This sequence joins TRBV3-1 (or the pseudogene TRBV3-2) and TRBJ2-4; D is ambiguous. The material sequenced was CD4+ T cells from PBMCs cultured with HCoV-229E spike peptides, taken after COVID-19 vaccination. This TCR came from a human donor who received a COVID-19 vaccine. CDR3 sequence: CASSGRSIQYF. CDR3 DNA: TGTGCCAGCAGCGGCCGGAGCATTCAGTACTTC.